This TCR beta chain comes out of a study of OX40 agonist ivuxolimab in advanced cancers. Looking at the study overall: Patients received the agonistic anti-OX40 (CD134) antibody ivuxolimab. Cohort: around 79% men, mean age approximately 64, aged about 20 to 90. Study outcomes and limitations: Low normalized T-cell clonal expansion was also seen in some nonresponders.

Germline V lookup: CDR1 MNHEY, CDR2 SVGAGI. CDR3 length: 12 residues. Between the trimmed V and J ends, which lost 4 bases and 8 bases, there was a span of 9 bases. The assay was immunoSEQ multiplex PCR, and TCRdb's table has in-frame clones only and misses some. Of 74,000 or so clones listed, about 85% are singletons. As regards this clone: What it binds is unknown.

The TCR comes from an adult with an advanced solid tumor such as melanoma, head and neck, liver or kidney cancer. Sequences were derived from CD4+ or CD8+ T cells sorted from blood, sampled in a trial of the OX40 agonist ivuxolimab. The chain employs TRBV6-5 and TRBJ2-1, with D unresolved. The CDR3 DNA is TGTGCCAGCAGTTCCCTTGGGTATGAGCAGTTCTTC. Translation gives CASSSLGYEQFF.